Listed below are T cell receptor beta chains from one sample, sequenced in a study of T cell responses to AZD1222 COVID-19 vaccine. The repertoire was sequenced with immunoSEQ multiplex PCR; TCRdb's copy has only in-frame clones and lacks some. The top ten clones hold under 50% of a sample with 85,000 to 110,000 clones, about nine tenths of them seen once. Here the sequenced sample was peripheral blood, taken on day 0 of AZD1222 vaccination. These receptors were collected from an adult in good health. Each CDR3 is given with its conserved first and last residue. The order of the fields is clone size, D gene, J gene, V gene, CDR3 protein, CDR3 DNA. The D gene is left open where the match is weak. Part of the rows lack a size; the others show once, few, many or a class for expanded clones.

abundance: -
d_gene: -
j_gene: TRBJ2-5
v_gene: TRBV5-1
CDR3aa: CASSFGGTQETQYF
CDR3nt: TGCGCCAGCAGCTTCGGCGGGACCCAAGAGACCCAGTACTTC

abundance: -
d_gene: -
j_gene: TRBJ1-1
v_gene: TRBV11-2
CDR3aa: CASSLGAEQAFF
CDR3nt: TGTGCCAGCAGCTTGGGGGCGGAGCAAGCTTTCTTT

abundance: -
d_gene: -
j_gene: TRBJ1-5
v_gene: TRBV12-3/TRBV12-4
CDR3aa: CASSPVGGQPQHF
CDR3nt: TGCGCCAGCAGCCCGGTGGGGGGGCAGCCCCAGCATTTT

abundance: -
d_gene: -
j_gene: TRBJ2-1
v_gene: TRBV7-2
CDR3aa: CASSSTLGYNEQFF
CDR3nt: TGTGCCAGCAGCTCGACCCTCGGATACAATGAGCAGTTCTTC

abundance: -
d_gene: -
j_gene: TRBJ2-7
v_gene: TRBV5-5
CDR3aa: CASSRSGAYYEQYF
CDR3nt: TGTGCCAGCAGCCGGTCGGGGGCATACTACGAGCAGTACTTC

abundance: -
d_gene: -
j_gene: TRBJ1-4
v_gene: TRBV19
CDR3aa: CASSNQATNEKLFF
CDR3nt: TGTGCCAGTAGTAACCAGGCAACTAATGAAAAACTGTTTTTT

abundance: -
d_gene: TRBD2
j_gene: TRBJ2-3
v_gene: TRBV5-3
CDR3aa: CARSLAMVAGDWDTQYF
CDR3nt: TGTGCCAGAAGCTTGGCGATGGTCGCGGGAGATTGGGATACGCAGTATTTT

abundance: -
d_gene: -
j_gene: TRBJ1-1
v_gene: TRBV19
CDR3aa: CASRRVTFAMNTEAFF
CDR3nt: TGTGCCAGTAGGCGAGTGACATTCGCCATGAACACTGAAGCTTTCTTT

abundance: -
d_gene: -
j_gene: TRBJ1-1
v_gene: TRBV2
CDR3aa: CASSVAPNTEAFF
CDR3nt: TGTGCCAGCAGTGTGGCCCCGAACACTGAAGCTTTCTTT

abundance: few
d_gene: -
j_gene: TRBJ1-6
v_gene: TRBV4-3
CDR3aa: CASSQDRNYNSPLHF
CDR3nt: TGCGCCAGCAGCCAAGATCGGAACTATAATTCACCCCTCCACTTT

abundance: -
d_gene: -
j_gene: TRBJ1-2
v_gene: TRBV7-2
CDR3aa: CASSAPRDTALTNYGYTF
CDR3nt: TGTGCCAGCAGCGCCCCCCGGGACACCGCCCTGACCAACTATGGCTACACCTTC

abundance: -
d_gene: -
j_gene: TRBJ2-1
v_gene: TRBV6-4
CDR3aa: CASSLQSGNEQFF
CDR3nt: TGTGCCAGCAGCCTCCAGAGTGGCAATGAGCAGTTCTTC

abundance: -
d_gene: -
j_gene: TRBJ2-1
v_gene: TRBV2
CDR3aa: CASSESFEQFF
CDR3nt: TGTGCCAGCAGTGAATCCTTTGAGCAGTTCTTC

abundance: -
d_gene: -
j_gene: TRBJ1-1
v_gene: TRBV18
CDR3aa: CASSLPPGQNTEAFF
CDR3nt: TGTGCCAGCTCGCTACCTCCGGGACAGAACACTGAAGCTTTCTTT

abundance: -
d_gene: TRBD2
j_gene: TRBJ2-5
v_gene: TRBV29-1
CDR3aa: CSGTGRGETQYF
CDR3nt: TGCAGCGGCACCGGGAGGGGGGAGACCCAGTACTTC

abundance: -
d_gene: TRBD1
j_gene: TRBJ2-7
v_gene: TRBV10-2
CDR3aa: CASSSQGAGEQYF
CDR3nt: TGCGCCAGCAGTTCTCAGGGGGCGGGTGAGCAGTACTTC

abundance: once
d_gene: -
j_gene: TRBJ2-7
v_gene: TRBV6-5
CDR3aa: CASSPLAGSEQYF
CDR3nt: TGTGCCAGCAGCCCCCTGGCGGGGTCCGAGCAGTACTTC

abundance: -
d_gene: TRBD2
j_gene: TRBJ2-1
v_gene: TRBV3-1/TRBV3-2
CDR3aa: CASSQYSGRSYNEQFF
CDR3nt: TGTGCCAGCAGCCAGTATAGCGGGAGAAGCTACAATGAGCAGTTCTTC

abundance: -
d_gene: -
j_gene: TRBJ2-1
v_gene: TRBV18
CDR3aa: CASSPPGGIQYNEQFF
CDR3nt: TGTGCCAGCTCACCACCGGGCGGGATCCAGTACAATGAGCAGTTCTTC

abundance: -
d_gene: -
j_gene: TRBJ2-7
v_gene: TRBV7-9
CDR3aa: CASSSRASVYEQYF
CDR3nt: TGTGCCAGCAGCTCCCGCGCATCGGTTTACGAGCAGTACTTC

abundance: -
d_gene: TRBD2
j_gene: TRBJ2-1
v_gene: TRBV24-1
CDR3aa: CATSDNGQGTGTSGRARVAEQFF
CDR3nt: TGTGCCACCAGTGATAATGGACAGGGAACCGGGACTAGCGGGAGGGCCAGGGTGGCTGAGCAGTTCTTC

abundance: -
d_gene: TRBD1
j_gene: TRBJ2-7
v_gene: TRBV27
CDR3aa: CASSRQGPYEQYF
CDR3nt: TGTGCCAGCAGTCGACAGGGGCCCTACGAGCAGTACTTC

abundance: -
d_gene: -
j_gene: TRBJ2-2
v_gene: TRBV7-3
CDR3aa: CASKEGALTGELFF
CDR3nt: TGTGCCAGTAAGGAGGGGGCGCTCACCGGGGAGCTGTTTTTT

abundance: -
d_gene: -
j_gene: TRBJ2-7
v_gene: TRBV11-2
CDR3aa: CASSPRKGSYEQYF
CDR3nt: TGTGCCAGCAGCCCGCGGAAGGGATCCTACGAGCAGTACTTC

abundance: -
d_gene: TRBD1
j_gene: TRBJ2-3
v_gene: TRBV9
CDR3aa: CASSETGTGIADTQYF
CDR3nt: TGTGCCAGCAGCGAGACCGGGACAGGGATCGCAGATACGCAGTATTTT

abundance: -
d_gene: -
j_gene: TRBJ1-4
v_gene: TRBV7-2
CDR3aa: CASSLVSGAGNEKLFF
CDR3nt: TGTGCCAGCAGCTTAGTATCGGGGGCGGGTAATGAAAAACTGTTTTTT

abundance: once
d_gene: -
j_gene: TRBJ1-2
v_gene: TRBV27
CDR3aa: CASSPDLNYGYTF
CDR3nt: TGTGCCAGCAGCCCGGACCTTAACTATGGCTACACCTTC

abundance: -
d_gene: -
j_gene: TRBJ1-1
v_gene: TRBV7-9
CDR3aa: CASSPYTEAFF
CDR3nt: TGTGCCAGCAGCCCCTACACTGAAGCTTTCTTT

abundance: -
d_gene: TRBD1
j_gene: TRBJ1-2
v_gene: TRBV7-2
CDR3aa: CASSRDRGRNYGYTF
CDR3nt: TGTGCCAGCAGCCGGGACAGGGGGCGCAACTATGGCTACACCTTC

abundance: -
d_gene: TRBD2
j_gene: TRBJ2-7
v_gene: TRBV7-2
CDR3aa: CASSLDVSGRTDEQYF
CDR3nt: TGTGCCAGCAGCTTAGATGTCAGCGGGAGAACCGACGAGCAGTACTTC

abundance: -
d_gene: TRBD1
j_gene: TRBJ1-3
v_gene: TRBV5-5
CDR3aa: CASRSPGQDFQEYF
CDR3nt: TGTGCCAGCAGATCGCCGGGACAGGACTTTCAGGAATATTTT

abundance: few
d_gene: TRBD2
j_gene: TRBJ2-1
v_gene: TRBV3-1/TRBV3-2
CDR3aa: CASSQVAGPTNEQFF
CDR3nt: TGTGCCAGCAGCCAAGTAGCGGGACCGACCAATGAGCAGTTCTTC

abundance: -
d_gene: -
j_gene: TRBJ1-1
v_gene: TRBV4-3
CDR3aa: CASSQDRGNTEAFF
CDR3nt: TGCGCCAGCAGCCAAGATAGGGGGAACACTGAAGCTTTCTTT

abundance: -
d_gene: -
j_gene: TRBJ1-2
v_gene: TRBV7-8
CDR3aa: CASSLVGDYGYTF
CDR3nt: TGTGCCAGCAGCTTAGTGGGGGATTACGGCTACACCTTC

abundance: once
d_gene: -
j_gene: TRBJ1-5
v_gene: TRBV6-5
CDR3aa: CASTQGLGNQPQHF
CDR3nt: TGTGCCAGCACTCAAGGGCTTGGCAATCAGCCCCAGCATTTT

abundance: -
d_gene: -
j_gene: TRBJ2-7
v_gene: TRBV27
CDR3aa: CASSPTTSSYEQYF
CDR3nt: TGTGCCAGCAGTCCAACCACTAGTTCCTACGAGCAGTACTTC

abundance: -
d_gene: -
j_gene: TRBJ2-7
v_gene: TRBV5-1
CDR3aa: CASSYITGLNSYEQYF
CDR3nt: TGCGCCAGCAGCTATATAACCGGGCTAAACTCCTACGAGCAGTACTTC

abundance: -
d_gene: TRBD1
j_gene: TRBJ1-4
v_gene: TRBV7-2
CDR3aa: CASSSRQGGAEKLFF
CDR3nt: TGTGCCAGCAGCTCGCGACAGGGTGGGGCTGAAAAACTGTTTTTT

abundance: -
d_gene: -
j_gene: TRBJ1-4
v_gene: TRBV18
CDR3aa: CASSPETGRLGKKLFF
CDR3nt: TGTGCCAGCTCACCAGAGACGGGCAGGCTTGGGAAAAAACTGTTTTTT

abundance: -
d_gene: -
j_gene: TRBJ1-5
v_gene: TRBV28
CDR3aa: CASSLFGQPQHF
CDR3nt: TGTGCCAGCAGTTTATTTGGTCAGCCCCAGCATTTT

abundance: -
d_gene: -
j_gene: TRBJ2-7
v_gene: TRBV5-6
CDR3aa: CASSLASNYEQYF
CDR3nt: TGTGCCAGCAGCTTGGCTAGCAACTACGAGCAGTACTTC

abundance: -
d_gene: -
j_gene: TRBJ1-2
v_gene: TRBV18
CDR3aa: CASSPSDGDYGYTF
CDR3nt: TGTGCCAGCTCACCGTCCGACGGGGACTATGGCTACACCTTC

abundance: -
d_gene: TRBD2
j_gene: TRBJ2-1
v_gene: TRBV19
CDR3aa: CASSIRYREGDEQFF
CDR3nt: TGTGCCAGTAGTATCAGGTATCGGGAGGGGGATGAGCAGTTCTTC

abundance: -
d_gene: TRBD2
j_gene: TRBJ2-7
v_gene: TRBV6-5
CDR3aa: CASSYLGSGKVNEQYF
CDR3nt: TGTGCCAGCAGTTACTTGGGTAGCGGGAAGGTAAACGAGCAGTACTTC

abundance: -
d_gene: TRBD2
j_gene: TRBJ2-7
v_gene: TRBV28
CDR3aa: CASLSGRSSEQYF
CDR3nt: TGTGCCAGTCTGAGCGGGAGGTCTAGCGAGCAGTACTTC

abundance: -
d_gene: TRBD2
j_gene: TRBJ2-1
v_gene: TRBV6-4
CDR3aa: CASPAGGRPYNEQFF
CDR3nt: TGTGCCAGCCCAGCGGGAGGGCGGCCCTACAATGAGCAGTTCTTC